The clone carrying this T cell receptor (beta chain) was seen a handful of times. The antigen is not known. These data come from a study of beta chain features in type 1 diabetes. cDNA synthesis used the whole RNA isolate, giving expressed TCRB sequences. Using immunoSEQ multiplex PCR, the repertoire was profiled, and TCRdb retains in-frame clones only, with some absent. The sample shows a few hundred thousand clones, approximately 10% of them seen only once. Findings of the study overall: Whether HLA type influences TCRB rearrangement remained unresolved here. PCR, the amplification step, might favor shorter templates, equally in patients and controls. Fewer insertions but more deletions were seen at VDJ junctions in type 1 diabetes patients. For cells with high TCR expression, cDNA sequencing could yield over-representation.

This TCR was sampled from a woman in her twenties or thirties in good health. Sequences were obtained from naive CD4+ T cells from blood.

CDR3 DNA: TGCGCCAGCAGCCCGGGAGGAGGGACTGAAGCTTTCTTT. Translated, it gives CASSPGGGTEAFF. V and J are TRBV5-1 and TRBJ1-1; no clear D. Germline-derived CDR1 and CDR2 are SGHRS and YFSETQ. V lost 4 bases and J 5 bases, leaving 12 bases between the germline ends. The CDR3 loop spans 13 amino acids.